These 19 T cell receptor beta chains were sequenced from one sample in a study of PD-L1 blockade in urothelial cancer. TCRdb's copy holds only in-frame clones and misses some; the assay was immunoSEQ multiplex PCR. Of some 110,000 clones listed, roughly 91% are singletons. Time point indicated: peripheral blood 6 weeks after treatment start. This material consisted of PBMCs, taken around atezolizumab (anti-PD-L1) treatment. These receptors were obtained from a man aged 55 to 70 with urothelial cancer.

This CDR3 reads CASSSERIPLSSTDTQYF. CDR3 in DNA: TGTGCCAGCAGCTCCGAGCGGATCCCACTCTCTAGCACAGATACGCAGTATTTT. This chain uses TRBV9 with TRBJ2-3; D possibly corresponds to TRBD2 (5 bases). Germline values: CDR1 SGDLS, CDR2 YYNGEE. The length of the CDR3 is 18 residues. Trimming removed 4 bases at V and 0 bases at J, with 21 bases between.

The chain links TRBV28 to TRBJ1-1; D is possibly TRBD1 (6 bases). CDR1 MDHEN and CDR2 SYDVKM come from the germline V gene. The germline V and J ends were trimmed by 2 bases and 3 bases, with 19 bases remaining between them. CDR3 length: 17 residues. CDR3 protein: CASSLERLGAKDTEAFF. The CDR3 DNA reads TGTGCCAGCAGTTTAGAGAGACTGGGGGCTAAGGACACTGAAGCTTTCTTT.

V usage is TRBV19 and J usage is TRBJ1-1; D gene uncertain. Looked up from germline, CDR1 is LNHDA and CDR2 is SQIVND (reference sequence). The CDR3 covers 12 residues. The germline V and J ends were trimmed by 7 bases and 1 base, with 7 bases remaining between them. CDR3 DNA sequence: TGTGCCAGTAACCGGGGGAACACTGAAGCTTTCTTT. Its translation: CASNRGNTEAFF. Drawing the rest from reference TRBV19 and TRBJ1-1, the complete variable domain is DGGITQSPKYLFRKEGQNVTLSCEQNLNHDAMYWYRQDPGQGLRLIYYSQIVNDFQKGDIAEGYSVSREKKESFPLTVTSAQKNPTAFYLCASNRGNTEAFFGQGTRLTVV.

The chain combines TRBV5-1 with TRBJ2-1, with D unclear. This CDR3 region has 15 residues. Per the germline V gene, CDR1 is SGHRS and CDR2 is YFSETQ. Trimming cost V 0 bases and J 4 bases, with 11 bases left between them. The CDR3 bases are TGCGCCAGCAGCTTGGCCTCCTGGCAATACAATGAGCAGTTCTTC. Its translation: CASSLASWQYNEQFF.

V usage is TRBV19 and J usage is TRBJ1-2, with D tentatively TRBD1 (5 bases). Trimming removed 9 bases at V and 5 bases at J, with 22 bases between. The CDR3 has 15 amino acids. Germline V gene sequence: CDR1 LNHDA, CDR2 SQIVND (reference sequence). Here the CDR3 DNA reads TGTGCCAGCAATCCTCAAGAAGGGGAGGGGTATGGCTACACCTTC. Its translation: CASNPQEGEGYGYTF.

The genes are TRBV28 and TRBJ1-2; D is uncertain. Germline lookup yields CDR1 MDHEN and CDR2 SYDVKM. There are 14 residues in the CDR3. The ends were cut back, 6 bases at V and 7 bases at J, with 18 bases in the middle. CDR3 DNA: TGTGCCAGCAGCCCCTCCAGGTTCTGGTCTGGCTACACCTTC. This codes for CASSPSRFWSGYTF.

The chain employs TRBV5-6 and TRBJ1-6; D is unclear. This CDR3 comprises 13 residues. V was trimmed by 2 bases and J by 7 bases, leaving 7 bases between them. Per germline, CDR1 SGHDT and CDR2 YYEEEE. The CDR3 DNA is TGTGCCAGCAGCTTTGAGGAGAATTCACCCCTCCACTTT. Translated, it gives CASSFEENSPLHF. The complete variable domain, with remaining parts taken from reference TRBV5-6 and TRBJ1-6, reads DAGVTQSPTHLIKTRGQQVTLRCSPKSGHDTVSWYQQALGQGPQFIFQYYEEEERQRGNFPDRFSGHQFPNYSSELNVNALLLGDSALYLCASSFEENSPLHFGNGTRLTVT.

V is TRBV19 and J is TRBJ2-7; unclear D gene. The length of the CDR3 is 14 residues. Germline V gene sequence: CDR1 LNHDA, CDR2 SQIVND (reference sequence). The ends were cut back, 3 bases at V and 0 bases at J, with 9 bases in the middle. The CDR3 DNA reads TGTGCCAGTAGTATTTCGGTCTCCTCCTACGAGCAGTACTTC. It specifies CASSISVSSYEQYF.

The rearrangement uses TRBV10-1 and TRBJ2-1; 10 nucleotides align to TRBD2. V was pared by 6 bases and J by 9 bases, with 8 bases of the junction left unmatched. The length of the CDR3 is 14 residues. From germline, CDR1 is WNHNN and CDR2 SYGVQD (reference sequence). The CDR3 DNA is TGCGCCAGCAGCGTGCTAGCGGGAGAGGGTGAGCAGTTCTTC. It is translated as CASSVLAGEGEQFF.

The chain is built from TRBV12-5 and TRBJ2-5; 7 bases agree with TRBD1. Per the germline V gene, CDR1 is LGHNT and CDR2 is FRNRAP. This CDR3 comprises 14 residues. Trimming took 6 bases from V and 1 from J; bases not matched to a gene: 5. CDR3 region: CASGFGTVQETQYF. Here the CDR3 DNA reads TGTGCTAGTGGATTCGGGACAGTCCAAGAGACCCAGTACTTC.

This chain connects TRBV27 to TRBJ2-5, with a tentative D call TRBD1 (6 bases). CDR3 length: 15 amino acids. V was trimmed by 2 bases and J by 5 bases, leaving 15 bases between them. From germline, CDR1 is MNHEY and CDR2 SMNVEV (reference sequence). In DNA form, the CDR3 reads TGTGCCAGCAGTTTACGACAGGACCTGGGGGAGACCCAGTACTTC. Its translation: CASSLRQDLGETQYF.

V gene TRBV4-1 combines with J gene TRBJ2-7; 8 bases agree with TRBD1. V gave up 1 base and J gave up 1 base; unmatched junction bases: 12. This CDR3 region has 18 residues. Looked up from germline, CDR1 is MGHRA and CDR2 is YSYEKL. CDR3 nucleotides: TGCGCCAGCAGCCAAGCTTTAGGAGCAGGACAGGGTTCCTACGAGCAGTACTTC. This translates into CASSQALGAGQGSYEQYF.

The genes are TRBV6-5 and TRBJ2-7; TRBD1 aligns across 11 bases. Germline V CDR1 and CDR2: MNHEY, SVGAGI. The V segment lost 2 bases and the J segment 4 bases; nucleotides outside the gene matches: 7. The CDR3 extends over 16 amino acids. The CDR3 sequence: CASSYIPGTGGYEQYF. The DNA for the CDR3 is TGTGCCAGCAGTTACATCCCCGGGACAGGGGGGTACGAGCAGTACTTC.

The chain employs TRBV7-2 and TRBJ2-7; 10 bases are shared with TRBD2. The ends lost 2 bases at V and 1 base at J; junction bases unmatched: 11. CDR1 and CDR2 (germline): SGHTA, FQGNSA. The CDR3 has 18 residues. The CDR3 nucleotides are TGTGCCAGCAGCTTAAAAAGGGCGAGCGGGGGGGGTTCCTACGAGCAGTACTTC. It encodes CASSLKRASGGGSYEQYF.

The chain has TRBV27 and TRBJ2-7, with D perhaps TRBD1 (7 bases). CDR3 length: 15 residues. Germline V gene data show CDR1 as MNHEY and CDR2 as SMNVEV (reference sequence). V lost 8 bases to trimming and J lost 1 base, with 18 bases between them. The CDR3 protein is CASQRRGTASYEQYF. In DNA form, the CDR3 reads TGTGCCAGCCAACGACGCGGGACAGCGTCCTACGAGCAGTACTTC.

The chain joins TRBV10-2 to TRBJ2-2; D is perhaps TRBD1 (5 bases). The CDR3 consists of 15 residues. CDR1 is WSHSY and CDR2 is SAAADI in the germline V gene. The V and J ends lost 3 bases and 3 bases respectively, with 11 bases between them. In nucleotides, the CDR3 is TGCGCCAGCAGTGATTCCGGACACTACACCGGGGAGCTGTTTTTT. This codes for CASSDSGHYTGELFF.

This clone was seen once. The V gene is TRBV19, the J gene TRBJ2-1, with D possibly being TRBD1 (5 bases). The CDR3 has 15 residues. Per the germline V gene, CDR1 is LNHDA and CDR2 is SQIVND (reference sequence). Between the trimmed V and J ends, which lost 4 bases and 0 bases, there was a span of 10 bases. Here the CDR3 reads CASSRQLSSYNEQFF. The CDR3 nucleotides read TGTGCCAGTAGTAGACAGCTGAGCTCCTACAATGAGCAGTTCTTC.

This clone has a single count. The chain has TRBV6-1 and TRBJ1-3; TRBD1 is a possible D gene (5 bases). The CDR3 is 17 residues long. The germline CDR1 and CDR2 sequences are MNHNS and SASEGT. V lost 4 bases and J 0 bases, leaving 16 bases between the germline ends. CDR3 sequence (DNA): TGTGCCAGCAGTGTCTATTCCGACAGATCCTCTGGAAACACCATATATTTT. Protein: CASSVYSDRSSGNTIYF.

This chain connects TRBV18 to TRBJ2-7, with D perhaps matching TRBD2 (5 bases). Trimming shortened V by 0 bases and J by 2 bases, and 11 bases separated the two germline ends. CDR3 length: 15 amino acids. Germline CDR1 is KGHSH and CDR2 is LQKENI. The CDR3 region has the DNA TGTGCCAGCTCACCACCGGGCCGAGGGACCTACGAGCAGTACTTC. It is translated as CASSPPGRGTYEQYF.